One and the same sample provided the 31 T cell receptor beta chains below, sequenced in a study of blood T cell repertoires in COVID-19. Measured with immunoSEQ multiplex PCR; TCRdb has only the in-frame clones, and not every one. The table has 450,000 or so clones, roughly 88% seen once; the top ten hold 0.55% to 0.75%. The specimen was PBMCs or T cells enriched from blood (not recorded which). The receptor set was obtained from a young man who had recovered from COVID-19.

Remarks on this clone: A far larger clone lies a single base away; this is likely a read error. The J gene is TRBJ2-7, the V gene TRBV28; TRBD2 matches 10 bases. This CDR3 has 14 residues. The germline V gene has CDR1 MDHEN and CDR2 SYDVKM. V lost 5 bases, J lost 3 bases, and 4 bases stayed unmatched. CDR3 bases: TGTGCCAGCAGTCGGACTAGCGGCAGCTACGAGCAGTACTTC. Translated, it gives CASSRTSGSYEQYF.

About this clone: This sample includes further DNA sequences coding for the same CDR3. The rearrangement joins TRBV5-1 to TRBJ1-4, with a weak D call TRBD1 (5 bases). This CDR3 has 13 residues. V gave up 1 base and J gave up 4 bases, with 5 bases separating them. CDR1 SGHRS and CDR2 YFSETQ come from the germline V gene. CDR3 region: CASSLQGNEKLFF. The CDR3 bases are TGCGCCAGCAGCTTGCAGGGTAATGAAAAACTGTTTTTT.

This chain connects TRBV3-1 (or the pseudogene TRBV3-2) to TRBJ1-1; 8 nucleotides match TRBD1. V shed 4 bases, J shed 11 bases, and the junction held 6 bases outside the gene matches. The CDR3 consists of 12 residues. The V gene's germline CDR1 is LGHDT and CDR2 YNNKEL (reference sequence). CDR3: CASSRRTGLAFF. In DNA form, the CDR3 reads TGTGCCAGCAGCCGGAGGACAGGGCTGGCTTTCTTT.

V is TRBV7-2 and J is TRBJ2-1; tentative D call: TRBD2 (7 bases). Germline V lookup: CDR1 SGHTA, CDR2 FQGNSA. The CDR3 spans 17 residues. Trimming took 5 bases from V and 3 from J, leaving 20 bases between them. CDR3 sequence reads: CASSAPGRGSSYNEQFF. The CDR3 DNA reads TGTGCCAGCAGCGCACCAGGGAGGGGGAGTAGCTACAATGAGCAGTTCTTC.

The chain couples TRBV19 to TRBJ2-1; 11 bases align to TRBD2. V shed 3 bases and J 1 base; nucleotides not matched to a gene: 14. Germline CDR1 and CDR2: LNHDA and SQIVND (reference sequence). The CDR3 spans 20 residues. The CDR3 sequence is CASSMSASGRTTKSYNEQFF. CDR3 sequence (DNA): TGTGCCAGTAGTATGTCGGCTAGCGGGAGGACAACGAAGTCCTACAATGAGCAGTTCTTC.

This chain joins TRBV10-3 and TRBJ2-1; maybe TRBD1 (6 bases). The CDR3 extends over 13 amino acids. Per germline, CDR1 ENHRY and CDR2 SYGVKD. Trimming removed 10 bases at V and 5 bases at J, with 15 bases between. This CDR3 reads CASNREINNEQFF. For the CDR3, the DNA is TGTGCCAGCAACAGGGAGATAAACAATGAGCAGTTCTTC.

This clone was seen only once. The genes are TRBV6-5 and TRBJ1-5; no clear D. The CDR3 contains 13 residues. The V gene's germline CDR1 is MNHEY and CDR2 SVGAGI. V lost 8 bases and J lost 6, with 14 bases in between. CDR3 loop: CASSPVVGQPQHF. DNA for the CDR3: TGTGCCAGCTCACCTGTCGTCGGTCAGCCCCAGCATTTT.

The rearrangement uses TRBV6-5 and TRBJ1-1, with TRBD1 matching 7 bases. The length of the CDR3 is 14 residues. Germline trimming cut 2 bases from V and 5 bases from J; bases unmatched to any gene: 5. Germline CDR1 MNHEY, CDR2 SVGAGI. CDR3 nucleotides: TGTGCCAGCAGTTACGGGGGGACAGAAACTGAAGCTTTCTTT. Its translation: CASSYGGTETEAFF.

This clone showed up just once. The rearrangement joins TRBV6-5 to TRBJ1-2, with unresolved D. Germline V lookup: CDR1 MNHEY, CDR2 SVGAGI. The ends were cut back, 2 bases at V and 8 bases at J, with 15 bases in the middle. The CDR3 sequence is 14 residues long. DNA for the CDR3: TGTGCCAGCAGTTACGGCGGCATCGGGAGGGGCTACACCTTC. This sequence encodes CASSYGGIGRGYTF.

CDR3 loop: CASSHWSAEAFF. CDR3 bases: TGTGCCAGCAGCCATTGGTCAGCTGAAGCTTTCTTT. The chain has TRBV3-1 (or the pseudogene TRBV3-2) and TRBJ1-1; D is ambiguous. The CDR3 is 12 amino acids. The V gene lost 3 bases and the J gene lost 6 bases, with 8 bases spanning the gap. The germline V gene has CDR1 LGHDT and CDR2 YNNKEL (reference sequence).

V and J are TRBV12-3 or TRBV12-4 and TRBJ1-5; D perhaps matches TRBD1 (6 bases). This CDR3 is built from 13 residues. Trimming left V 8 bases short and J 10 bases short, with 18 bases between. CDR3 sequence (DNA): TGTGCCAGCGGGGGAAGAGGGACATCACCCCAGCATTTT. Residues: CASGGRGTSPQHF.

The rearrangement joins TRBV25-1 to TRBJ2-3; D may be TRBD2 (6 bases). This CDR3 region has 18 residues. V was shortened by 3 bases and J by 2 bases, with 21 bases between the two germline ends. CDR1 is MGHDK, CDR2 SYGVNS, per germline. CDR3 coding DNA: TGTGCCAGCAGTGACTGGAGGAAGGGGCGGGGTTCCACAGATACGCAGTATTTT. Protein sequence: CASSDWRKGRGSTDTQYF. The complete variable domain, with remaining parts taken from reference TRBV25-1 and TRBJ2-3, reads EADIYQTPRYLVIGTGKKITLECSQTMGHDKMYWYQQDPGMELHLIHYSYGVNSTEKGDLSSESTVSRIRTEHFPLTLESARPSHTSQYLCASSDWRKGRGSTDTQYFGPGTRLTVL.

The genes are TRBV12-3 or TRBV12-4 and TRBJ2-7, with D possibly being TRBD2 (6 bases). This CDR3 contains 13 residues. The V end was cut by 3 bases, the J end by 7 bases, with 13 bases between. CDR3 amino acids: CASSFEARGEQYF. CDR3 DNA: TGTGCCAGCAGTTTCGAAGCCCGGGGGGAGCAGTACTTC.

V and J are TRBV6-5 and TRBJ1-1; 10 bases match TRBD1. The CDR3 has 14 residues. In germline, CDR1 is MNHEY, CDR2 SVGAGI. The V gene end was trimmed by 5 bases and the J gene end by 3 bases; junction bases not matched to a gene: 3. CDR3 in DNA: TGTGCCAGCAGTAGACAGGGGGCGGACACTGAAGCTTTCTTT. Its protein is CASSRQGADTEAFF.

V usage is TRBV4-1 and J usage is TRBJ1-3, with 7 bases lining up with TRBD1. The CDR3 runs to 15 residues. The V segment lost 4 bases and the J segment 1 base; nucleotides outside the gene matches: 4. The germline V gene encodes CDR1 MGHRA and CDR2 YSYEKL. CDR3 sequence reads: CASSPEDRSGNTIYF. DNA of the CDR3: TGCGCCAGCAGCCCCGAGGACAGGTCTGGAAACACCATATATTTT.

This chain uses TRBV9 with TRBJ1-4; D gene uncertain. Germline V CDR1 and CDR2: SGDLS, YYNGEE. The CDR3 spans 16 residues. V dropped 0 bases and J dropped 0 bases, with 9 bases sitting between them. The chain's CDR3 is CASSVATGSTNEKLFF. CDR3 DNA sequence: TGTGCCAGCAGCGTAGCGACGGGATCAACTAATGAAAAACTGTTTTTT.

The V and J genes are TRBV10-1 and TRBJ1-1; 9 bases map to TRBD1. The V segment lost 6 bases and the J segment 3 bases; nucleotides outside the gene matches: 5. Germline V gives CDR1 WNHNN, CDR2 SYGVQD (reference sequence). The CDR3 is 14 amino acids. For the CDR3, the DNA is TGCGCCAGCAGGGGGACAGGGCCGGACACTGAAGCTTTCTTT. This gives the protein CASRGTGPDTEAFF.

CDR3 in DNA: TGTGCCAGCAGCCCATTCTTGACGGTAGTCGGGGGACGGACGGGCTACACCTTC. Translated, it gives CASSPFLTVVGGRTGYTF. The J gene is TRBJ1-2, the V gene TRBV7-9, with a tentative D call TRBD1 (5 bases). CDR1 SEHNR and CDR2 FQNEAQ come from the germline V gene (reference sequence). With 5 bases removed from V and 8 bases from J, the gap between germline ends came to 30 bases. The CDR3 length is 18 residues.

The rearrangement joins TRBV27 to TRBJ1-2, with unresolved D. Trimming left V 5 bases short and J 4 bases short, with 20 bases between. The CDR3 is made up of 16 amino acids. Germline loops: CDR1 MNHEY, CDR2 SMNVEV (reference sequence). CDR3 loop: CASSQMPAGLGYGYTF. CDR3 DNA: TGTGCCAGCAGTCAGATGCCGGCTGGGCTTGGCTATGGCTACACCTTC.

A remark on this clone: In the same sample, other DNA sequences code for this CDR3. V gene TRBV5-1 combines with J gene TRBJ2-7, with D perhaps matching TRBD2 (5 bases). Germline CDR1 and CDR2: SGHRS and YFSETQ. Trimming left V 0 bases short and J 3 bases short, with 7 bases between. The CDR3 has 13 residues. DNA of the CDR3: TGCGCCAGCAGCTTGGCCGAGGGCTACGAGCAGTACTTC. This encodes CASSLAEGYEQYF. Using reference TRBV5-1 and TRBJ2-7 for the parts outside the CDR3, the full variable domain is KAGVTQTPRYLIKTRGQQVTLSCSPISGHRSVSWYQQTPGQGLQFLFEYFSETQRNKGNFPGRFSGRQFSNSRSEMNVSTLELGDSALYLCASSLAEGYEQYFGPGTRLTVT.

The gene calls are TRBV6-4 and TRBJ1-2, with 9 bases lining up with TRBD1. The CDR3 has 14 residues. The germline gives CDR1 MRHNA, CDR2 SNTAGT. J lost 8 bases, V lost 1 base, and 5 bases had no gene match. The CDR3 coding sequence is TGTGCCAGCAGTGACTTCACAGGGGGCGCGGGCTACACCTTC. It is translated as CASSDFTGGAGYTF.

The J gene is TRBJ2-7, the V gene TRBV20-1, with 8 bases lining up with TRBD1. Trimming removed 3 bases from V and 6 bases from J; junction bases left unmatched: 7. The CDR3 covers 13 residues. Germline loops: CDR1 DFQATT, CDR2 SNEGSKA (reference sequence). CDR3 sequence (DNA): TGCAGTGCTAGTCAGGGGGCGATCCCCGAGCAGTACTTC. It encodes CSASQGAIPEQYF.

The chain employs TRBV9 and TRBJ2-1; weak D call: TRBD2 (6 bases). The CDR3 loop spans 14 amino acids. The V end lost 0 bases, the J end lost 12 bases, and 16 bases lay between the germline ends. Germline CDR1 reads SGDLS; CDR2 reads YYNGEE. CDR3 residues: CASSVEAMGGVQFF. CDR3 sequence (DNA): TGTGCCAGCAGCGTAGAGGCTATGGGGGGAGTGCAGTTCTTC. The full variable domain, completed using reference TRBV9 and TRBJ2-1, is DSGVTQTPKHLITATGQRVTLRCSPRSGDLSVYWYQQSLDQGLQFLIQYYNGEERAKGNILERFSAQQFPDLHSELNLSSLELGDSALYFCASSVEAMGGVQFFGPGTRLTVL.

The gene calls are TRBV12-3 or TRBV12-4 and TRBJ2-7; TRBD1 might be the D (5 bases). The length of the CDR3 is 11 residues. V lost 6 bases and J 5 bases, leaving 8 bases between the germline ends. The CDR3 sequence is CASRGAHEQYF. DNA of the CDR3: TGTGCCAGCAGAGGGGCCCACGAGCAGTACTTC.

DNA for the CDR3: TGTGCCAGCAGTATCGGACTAGCGGGCCCCACCGGGGAGCTGTTTTTT. Its translation is CASSIGLAGPTGELFF. V is TRBV27 and J is TRBJ2-2; the match to TRBD2 covers 11 bases. Germline CDR1 is MNHEY and CDR2 is SMNVEV (reference sequence). There are 16 residues in the CDR3. V dropped 5 bases and J dropped 4; count of bases not matched to a gene: 6.

This sequence joins TRBV15 and TRBJ1-3, with 7 bases fitting TRBD1. This CDR3 spans 17 amino acids. The junction had 9 bases not matched to a gene; V was cut back by 4 bases and J by 0 bases. Looked up from germline, CDR1 is LNHNV and CDR2 is YYDKDF (reference sequence). The CDR3 protein is CATSIPDRSSSGNTIYF. The CDR3 DNA sequence: TGTGCCACCAGCATTCCGGACAGGTCAAGCTCTGGAAACACCATATATTTT. Drawing the rest from reference TRBV15 and TRBJ1-3, the complete variable domain is DAMVIQNPRYQVTQFGKPVTLSCSQTLNHNVMYWYQQKSSQAPKLLFHYYDKDFNNEADTPDNFQSRRPNTSFCFLDIRSPGLGDTAMYLCATSIPDRSSSGNTIYFGEGSWLTVV.

V gene TRBV3-1 (or the pseudogene TRBV3-2) combines with J gene TRBJ2-3; no firm D call. The CDR3 contains 15 residues. Germline lookup yields CDR1 LGHDT and CDR2 YNNKEL (reference sequence). The V and J ends lost 0 bases and 0 bases respectively, with 7 bases between them. The CDR3 spells CASSQDWASTDTQYF. CDR3 nucleotide sequence: TGTGCCAGCAGCCAAGATTGGGCTAGCACAGATACGCAGTATTTT.

J is TRBJ2-1 and V is TRBV30; tentative D call: TRBD1 (6 bases). Trimming cost V 2 bases and J 10 bases, with 9 bases left between them. Germline V lookup: CDR1 GTSNPN, CDR2 SVGIG (reference sequence). This CDR3 has 11 residues. In DNA, the CDR3 is TGTGCCTGGAGTCTAAGGGGGGAGCAGTTCTTC. Amino acid sequence: CAWSLRGEQFF.

The rearrangement uses TRBV7-9 and TRBJ2-2, with TRBD1 matching over 8 bases. J gave up 7 bases and V 2 bases, and 6 bases lay outside the gene matches. This CDR3 has 15 residues. Germline V gives CDR1 SEHNR, CDR2 FQNEAQ (reference sequence). The CDR3 is CASSLLQGAIGELFF. The CDR3 coding sequence is TGTGCCAGCAGCTTACTTCAGGGGGCAATCGGGGAGCTGTTTTTT.

The CDR3 loop reads CASSFGDSEAFF. The CDR3 DNA follows: TGTGCCAGCAGTTTCGGGGACAGTGAAGCTTTCTTT. This chain joins TRBV28 and TRBJ1-1; 7 bases are a match to TRBD1. The CDR3 totals 12 residues. The V gene end was trimmed by 3 bases and the J gene end by 7 bases; junction bases not matched to a gene: 2. Looked up from germline, CDR1 is MDHEN and CDR2 is SYDVKM.

The chain has TRBV27 and TRBJ2-7; 9 bases are a match to TRBD1. V gave up 6 bases and J gave up 1 base; unmatched junction bases: 4. Germline-derived CDR1 and CDR2 are MNHEY and SMNVEV (reference sequence). The CDR3 loop spans 14 amino acids. DNA of the CDR3: TGTGCCAGCAGCCGACAGGGGGGGTCCTACGAGCAGTACTTC. Its translation is CASSRQGGSYEQYF.